The sample holds many counts of the clone carrying this T cell receptor beta chain. Its specificity is not known. Unique molecular identifiers were incorporated when the TCRbeta library was constructed. Using its own MiXCR run on the PCR reads, TCRdb lists one record per CDR3 protein. The sample includes roughly 300,000 distinct CDR3 sequences, approximately 10% of them seen just once. This sample is drawn from a study of T-cell reconstitution after alpha-beta-depleted transplantation in children. V gave up 3 bases and J gave up 5 bases, with 13 bases separating them. This CDR3 has 14 residues. Whole-study results and caveats: For some patients, TCRbeta diversity was high at day 60 because of recipient T cells and thymic progenitors that survived.

The gene calls are TRBV12-3 or TRBV12-4 and TRBJ1-1, with D hard to call. The material sequenced was peripheral blood, taken 180 days after TCRalphabeta/CD19-depleted stem cell transplant. This receptor was identified in a male patient aged 2-15 years who had a stem cell transplant for chronic granulomatous disease, so the T cells may come from the graft donor. This chain's CDR3 is CASSFGLPKTEAFF. CDR3 DNA: TGTGCCAGCAGTTTTGGCCTTCCTAAGACTGAAGCTTTCTTT.